This TCR beta chain was documented in a study of T-cell reconstitution after alpha-beta-depleted transplantation in children. Unique molecular identifiers were incorporated into the prepared TCRbeta library. Each CDR3 protein gets one entry after TCRdb re-called the PCR reads with MiXCR. This sample has 500,000 to 750,000 distinct CDR3 sequences, with over 10% found just once. The study's findings and limits: Reported findings indicate that, about two months after transplant, alpha-beta T cells came from several hundred expanded clones, which were derived from non-depleted graft cells. After transplant, high TCRbeta diversity at day 60 in some patients arose from surviving recipient T cells and thymic progenitors.

To note about this clonotype: The antigen remains unidentified.

V lost 0 bases to trimming and J lost 7 bases; unmatched junction nucleotides: 14. CDR1 is MNHEY, CDR2 SVGAGI, per germline. The CDR3 contains 18 residues. This specimen consisted of PBMCs, mostly from graft donor cells, obtained 360 days after TCRalphabeta/CD19-depleted stem cell transplant. The TCR originated in a male patient between 10 and 17 years old who had a stem cell transplant for acute myeloid leukemia, so the T cells may come from the graft donor. V usage is TRBV6-5 and J usage is TRBJ2-3, with 9 nucleotides matching TRBD2. The CDR3 loop reads CASSYSPGRVSGSYTQYF. The CDR3 coding sequence is TGTGCCAGCAGTTACTCCCCAGGGAGGGTTAGCGGGAGTTATACGCAGTATTTT.